This TCR beta chain was identified during a study of blood T cell repertoires in COVID-19. Study-level information: T cells, B-cell-depleted T cells, or PBMCs provided the cDNA or gDNA that served as material.

The ends were cut back, 3 bases at V and 3 bases at J, with 12 bases in the middle. This CDR3 region has 15 residues. Germline V gene lookup returns CDR1 LNHDA and CDR2 SQIVND (reference sequence). In the original processing: Estimation of nucleated cell counts was performed using reference gene primer amplification. Here immunoSEQ multiplex PCR was the method, and the copy in TCRdb shows in-frame clones only, minus some. The V and J calls and the clone size are those of that table, but D and trimming were determined from the DNA. The profile shows approximately 310,000 clones, 85% of them singletons. Individuals in the exposed group had encountered a COVID-19 case within 2 weeks preceding study entry.

This chain links TRBV19 with TRBJ1-5; D is uncertain. The receptor was derived from a young woman who had been exposed to COVID-19. Sequencing was done on a sample of PBMCs or T cells enriched from blood (not recorded which). This CDR3 is CASSMGDLYNQPQHF. The DNA for the CDR3 is TGTGCCAGTAGTATGGGAGACCTTTACAATCAGCCCCAGCATTTT. The full variable domain, with the rest looked up from reference TRBV19 and TRBJ1-5, is DGGITQSPKYLFRKEGQNVTLSCEQNLNHDAMYWYRQDPGQGLRLIYYSQIVNDFQKGDIAEGYSVSREKKESFPLTVTSAQKNPTAFYLCASSMGDLYNQPQHFGDGTRLSIL.